This T cell receptor (beta chain) was captured in a study of graft-versus-host responses after intestinal transplantation. Method: immunoSEQ multiplex PCR; TCRdb's copy keeps in-frame clones and lacks some. The data show about 96,000 clones, more than 85% seen once. The CDR3 spans 13 residues. CDR1 SNHLY and CDR2 FYNNEI come from the germline V gene. V gave up 3 bases and J gave up 2 bases, with 7 bases separating them. To note about this clone: The antigen is unknown.

This material consisted of unstimulated CD4+ T cells sorted from spleen or lymph node cells, taken before intestinal transplant. This chain uses TRBV2 with TRBJ1-2; no firm D call. The clonotype comes from a human donor who received an intestinal transplant. The CDR3 loop reads CASSESVNYGYTF. The CDR3 DNA sequence: TGTGCCAGCAGTGAGTCGGTGAACTATGGCTACACCTTC.